Listed below are T cell receptor beta chains from one sample, sequenced in a study of T cells in Graves' hyperthyroidism and ophthalmopathy. MiXCR was run by TCRdb on the multiplex PCR reads, yielding one entry per CDR3 protein. This table holds about 210,000 distinct CDR3 sequences, roughly 17% found once. The specimen was blood. Receptors originate from a man in his forties or fifties with Graves' hyperthyroidism. Each CDR3 is given with its conserved first and last residue.

J gene	V gene	CDR3 protein
TRBJ2-5	TRBV18	CASSPPDQETQYF
TRBJ2-1	TRBV5-4	CASSRQLAGVNEQFF
TRBJ2-7	TRBV7-8	CASSPGHLDEQYF
TRBJ2-7	TRBV27	CASSTRTGGSYEQCF
TRBJ2-3	TRBV20-1	CSVKSGSSTDTQYF
TRBJ1-2	TRBV13	CASSPGPPMGYTF
TRBJ1-2	TRBV20-1	CSARETRGRVTF
TRBJ2-5	TRBV29-1	CSVKVPNQETQYF
TRBJ2-1	TRBV5-1	CASSLAGARGNEQFF
TRBJ2-7	TRBV24-1	CATSMAGTYEQYF
TRBJ2-1	TRBV5-1	CASSLVGLSSYNEQFF
TRBJ2-4	TRBV19	CASSTGTGGPNIQYF
TRBJ2-6	TRBV7-9	CASQNRGLRGANVLTF
TRBJ2-2	TRBV6-2/TRBV6-3	CASRPSLAGELFF
TRBJ1-6	TRBV20-1	CSARGLDSYNSPLHF
TRBJ2-5	TRBV7-9	CAGRLRGGQETQYF
TRBJ2-1	TRBV28	CASKDSVLAGPYNEQFF
TRBJ2-5	TRBV7-9	CASSLGETSGQETQYF
TRBJ2-5	TRBV9	CASSGTSGETQYF
TRBJ1-5	TRBV28	CASSPTLRPQHF
TRBJ2-2	TRBV18	CASSPRSPNTGELFF
TRBJ2-3	TRBV20-1	CSASGISTDTQYF
TRBJ2-3	TRBV28	CASRSDRELDTQYF
TRBJ2-5	TRBV11-2	CASSLIRAETQYF
TRBJ2-4	TRBV12-3/TRBV12-4	CASSSGLAGAQNIQYF
TRBJ2-4	TRBV6-2/TRBV6-3	CASSSDRELAKNIQYF
TRBJ1-1	TRBV30	CAWSVRAGGSTEAFF
TRBJ2-4	TRBV28	CASSPVGGRGNIQYF
TRBJ1-2	TRBV28	CASRPGGNYGYTF
TRBJ2-7	TRBV2	CASSETSGSYEQYF
TRBJ2-1	TRBV25-1	CASSSVGNNEQFF
TRBJ2-1	TRBV20-1	CSAKQGSSYNEQFF
TRBJ1-5	TRBV2	CASSLGQGENQPQHF
TRBJ2-3	TRBV28	CASSLGVFGGAKVATQYF
TRBJ2-2	TRBV6-5	CASSYISTGELFF
TRBJ1-1	TRBV2	CASTPDRGHIRAFF
TRBJ2-7	TRBV5-1	CASSQLPLDEQYF